This T cell receptor (beta chain) was found in a study of pediatric ulcerative colitis. The assay was run at survey level. Method: immunoSEQ multiplex PCR; TCRdb's copy keeps in-frame clones and lacks some. The data show more than 50,000 clones, over 80% seen once. Findings and caveats of the study: Blood samples from a couple of patients yielded substantially fewer templates and were excluded from blood-rectal overlap analysis.

Worth noting for this clone: Antigen: not known.

Germline CDR1 MGHDK, CDR2 SYGVNS. The CDR3 is 15 amino acids. Between the trimmed V and J ends, which lost 0 bases and 4 bases, there was a span of 10 bases. Sequencing was done on a sample of blood. The TCR was taken from a boy aged 5-17 years who was a control in a study of pediatric ulcerative colitis. The chain joins TRBV25-1 to TRBJ2-1; the D gene could be TRBD1 or TRBD2 (5 bases each). The DNA for the CDR3 is TGTGCCAGCAGTGAATACGGGACCGGGTACAATGAGCAGTTCTTC. Encoded protein: CASSEYGTGYNEQFF.